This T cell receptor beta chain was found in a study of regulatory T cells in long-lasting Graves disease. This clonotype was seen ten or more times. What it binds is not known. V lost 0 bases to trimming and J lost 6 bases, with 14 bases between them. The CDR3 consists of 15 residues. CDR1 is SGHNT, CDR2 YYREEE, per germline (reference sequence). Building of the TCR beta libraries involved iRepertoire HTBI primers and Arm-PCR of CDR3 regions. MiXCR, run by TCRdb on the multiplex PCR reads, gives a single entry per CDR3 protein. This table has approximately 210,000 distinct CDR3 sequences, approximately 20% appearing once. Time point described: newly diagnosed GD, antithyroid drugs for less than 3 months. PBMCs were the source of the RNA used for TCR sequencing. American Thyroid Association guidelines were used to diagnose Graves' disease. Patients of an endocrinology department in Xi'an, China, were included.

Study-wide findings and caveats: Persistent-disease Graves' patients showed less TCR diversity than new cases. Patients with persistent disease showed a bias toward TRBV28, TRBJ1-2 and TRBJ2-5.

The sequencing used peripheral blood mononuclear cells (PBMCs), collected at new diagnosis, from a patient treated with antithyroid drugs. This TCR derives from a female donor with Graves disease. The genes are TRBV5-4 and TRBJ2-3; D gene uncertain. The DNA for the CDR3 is TGTGCCAGCAGCTTGGCCGGCAGGACGCGGGATACGCAGTATTTT. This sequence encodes CASSLAGRTRDTQYF. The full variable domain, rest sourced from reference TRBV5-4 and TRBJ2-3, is ETGVTQSPTHLIKTRGQQVTLRCSSQSGHNTVSWYQQALGQGPQFIFQYYREEENGRGNFPPRFSGLQFPNYSSELNVNALELDDSALYLCASSLAGRTRDTQYFGPGTRLTVL.